This T cell receptor beta chain appears in the sequencing data of a study of blood T cell repertoires in COVID-19. Across the whole study: The United States, Italy and Spain provided the acute and convalescent COVID-19 samples. Sample material is recorded as cDNA or gDNA derived from T cells, B-cell-depleted T cells, or PBMCs.

As handled by the study authors: Reference gene primer amplification in the assay estimated nucleated cell counts. Sequencing used immunoSEQ multiplex PCR; TCRdb keeps in-frame clones, though not all of them. That table gives V, J and clone size, and the DNA gave D and trimming. Among just over 200,000 clones, 85% to 90% were seen once, and the ten largest hold around 6.5%. A few counts support this clone. This CDR3 is 14 amino acids long. V shed 0 bases and J shed 9 bases, with 12 bases lying between them. Germline V CDR1 and CDR2: KGHSH, LQKENI. The TCR originated in an elderly man with acute or convalescent COVID-19. Sequencing was performed on peripheral blood. The J gene is TRBJ2-1, the V gene TRBV18, with D perhaps matching TRBD2 (5 bases). CDR3 amino acids: CASSPPLRVGEQFF. CDR3 bases: TGTGCCAGCTCACCACCTTTGAGGGTGGGTGAGCAGTTCTTC.